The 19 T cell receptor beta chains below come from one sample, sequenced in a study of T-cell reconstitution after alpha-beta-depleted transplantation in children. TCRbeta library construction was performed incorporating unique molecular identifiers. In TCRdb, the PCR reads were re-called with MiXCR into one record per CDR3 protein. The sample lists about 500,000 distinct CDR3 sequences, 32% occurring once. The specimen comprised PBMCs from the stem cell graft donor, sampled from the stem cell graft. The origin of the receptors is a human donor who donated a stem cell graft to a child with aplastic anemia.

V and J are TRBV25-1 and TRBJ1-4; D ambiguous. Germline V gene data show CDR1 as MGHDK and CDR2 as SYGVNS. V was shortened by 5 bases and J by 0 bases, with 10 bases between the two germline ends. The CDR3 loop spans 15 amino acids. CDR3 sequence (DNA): TGTGCCAGCAGTCTACGGATTGCAACTAATGAAAAACTGTTTTTT. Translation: CASSLRIATNEKLFF. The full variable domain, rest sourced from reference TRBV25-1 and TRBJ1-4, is EADIYQTPRYLVIGTGKKITLECSQTMGHDKMYWYQQDPGMELHLIHYSYGVNSTEKGDLSSESTVSRIRTEHFPLTLESARPSHTSQYLCASSLRIATNEKLFFGSGTQLSVL.

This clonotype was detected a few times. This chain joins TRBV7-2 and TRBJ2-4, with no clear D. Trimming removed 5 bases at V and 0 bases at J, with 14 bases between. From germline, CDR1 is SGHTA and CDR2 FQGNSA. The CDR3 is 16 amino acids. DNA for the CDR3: TGTGCCAGCAGCCCTACGGCGCCACTAGCCAAAAACATTCAGTACTTC. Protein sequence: CASSPTAPLAKNIQYF.

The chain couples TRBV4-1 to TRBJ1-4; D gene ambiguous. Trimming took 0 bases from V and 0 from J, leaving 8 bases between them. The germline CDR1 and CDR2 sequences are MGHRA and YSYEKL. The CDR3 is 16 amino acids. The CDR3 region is CASSQDRVTTNEKLFF. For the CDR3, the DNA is TGCGCCAGCAGCCAAGATCGGGTAACAACTAATGAAAAACTGTTTTTT.

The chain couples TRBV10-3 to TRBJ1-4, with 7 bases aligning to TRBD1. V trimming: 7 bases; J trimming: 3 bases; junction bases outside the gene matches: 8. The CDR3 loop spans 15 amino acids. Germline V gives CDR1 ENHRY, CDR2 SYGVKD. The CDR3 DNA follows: TGTGCCATCAAGGCCTTTGACAGGGCTAATGAAAAACTGTTTTTT. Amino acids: CAIKAFDRANEKLFF.

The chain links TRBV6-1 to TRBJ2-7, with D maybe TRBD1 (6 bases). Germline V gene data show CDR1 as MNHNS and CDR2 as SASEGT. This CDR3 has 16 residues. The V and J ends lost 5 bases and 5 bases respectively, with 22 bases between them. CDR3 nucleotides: TGTGCCAGCAGTAATCCCTGGACAGTTTCCCAACACGAGCAGTACTTC. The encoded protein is CASSNPWTVSQHEQYF.

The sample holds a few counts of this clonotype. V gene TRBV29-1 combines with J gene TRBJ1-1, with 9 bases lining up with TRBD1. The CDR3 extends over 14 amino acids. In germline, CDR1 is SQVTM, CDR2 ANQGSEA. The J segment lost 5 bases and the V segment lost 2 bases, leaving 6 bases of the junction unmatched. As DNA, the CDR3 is TGCAGCGTTGAAACCCGACAGGGGGGAACTGAAGCTTTCTTT. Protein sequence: CSVETRQGGTEAFF. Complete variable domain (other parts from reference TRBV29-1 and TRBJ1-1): SAVISQKPSRDICQRGTSLTIQCQVDSQVTMMFWYRQQPGQSLTLIATANQGSEATYESGFVIDKFPISRPNLTFSTLTVSNMSPEDSSIYLCSVETRQGGTEAFFGQGTRLTVV.

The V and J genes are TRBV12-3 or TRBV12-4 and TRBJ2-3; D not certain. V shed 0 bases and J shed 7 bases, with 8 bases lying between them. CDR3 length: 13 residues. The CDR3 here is CASSLAASYTQYF. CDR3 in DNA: TGTGCCAGCAGTTTAGCGGCATCTTATACGCAGTATTTT.

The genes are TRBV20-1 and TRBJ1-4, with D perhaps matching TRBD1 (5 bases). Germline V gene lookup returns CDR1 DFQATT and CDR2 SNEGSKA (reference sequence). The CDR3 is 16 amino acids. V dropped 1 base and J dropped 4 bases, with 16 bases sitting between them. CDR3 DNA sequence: TGCAGTGCTAGAGCCCGGGGGTCCGGGCGTAATGAAAAACTGTTTTTT. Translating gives CSARARGSGRNEKLFF.

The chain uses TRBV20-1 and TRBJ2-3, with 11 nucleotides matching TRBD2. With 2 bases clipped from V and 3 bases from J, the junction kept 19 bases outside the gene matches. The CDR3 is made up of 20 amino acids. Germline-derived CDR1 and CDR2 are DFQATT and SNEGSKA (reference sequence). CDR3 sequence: CSARSVLELAGVVRTDTQYF. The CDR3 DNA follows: TGCAGTGCTAGATCGGTATTGGAACTAGCGGGAGTGGTGAGAACAGATACGCAGTATTTT.

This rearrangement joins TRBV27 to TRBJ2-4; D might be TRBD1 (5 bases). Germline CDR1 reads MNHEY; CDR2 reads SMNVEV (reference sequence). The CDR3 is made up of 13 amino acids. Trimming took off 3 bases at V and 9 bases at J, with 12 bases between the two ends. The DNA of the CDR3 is TGTGCCAGCAGTTTCACAGGACAAAGCATTCAGTACTTC. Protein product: CASSFTGQSIQYF.

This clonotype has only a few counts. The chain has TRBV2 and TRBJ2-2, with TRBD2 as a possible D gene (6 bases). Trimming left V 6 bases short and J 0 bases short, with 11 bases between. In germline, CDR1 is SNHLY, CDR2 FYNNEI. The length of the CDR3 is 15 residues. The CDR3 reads CASRGGTANTGELFF. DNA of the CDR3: TGTGCCAGCAGAGGAGGGACTGCGAACACCGGGGAGCTGTTTTTT.

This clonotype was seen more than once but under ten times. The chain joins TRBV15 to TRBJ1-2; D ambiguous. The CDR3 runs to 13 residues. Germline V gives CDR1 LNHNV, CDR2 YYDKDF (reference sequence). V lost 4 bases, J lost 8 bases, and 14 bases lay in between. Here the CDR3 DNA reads TGTGCCACCAGCAATCTATCTGTCAGCGGCTACACCTTC. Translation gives CATSNLSVSGYTF. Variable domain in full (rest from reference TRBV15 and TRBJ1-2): DAMVIQNPRYQVTQFGKPVTLSCSQTLNHNVMYWYQQKSSQAPKLLFHYYDKDFNNEADTPDNFQSRRPNTSFCFLDIRSPGLGDTAMYLCATSNLSVSGYTFGSGTRLTVV.

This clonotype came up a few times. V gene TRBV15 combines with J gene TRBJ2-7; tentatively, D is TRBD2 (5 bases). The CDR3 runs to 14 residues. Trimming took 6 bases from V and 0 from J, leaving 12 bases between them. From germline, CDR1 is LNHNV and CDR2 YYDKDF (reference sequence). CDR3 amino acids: CATREEESSYEQYV. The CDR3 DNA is TGTGCCACCAGGGAGGAGGAAAGCTCCTACGAGCAGTACGTC.

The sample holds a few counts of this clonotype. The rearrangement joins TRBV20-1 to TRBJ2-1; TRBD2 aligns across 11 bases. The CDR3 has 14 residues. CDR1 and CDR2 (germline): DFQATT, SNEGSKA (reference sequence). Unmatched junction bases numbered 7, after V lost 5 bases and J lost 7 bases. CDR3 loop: CSAPLRTSGNEQFF. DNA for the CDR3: TGCAGTGCTCCATTGCGGACTAGCGGGAATGAGCAGTTCTTC.

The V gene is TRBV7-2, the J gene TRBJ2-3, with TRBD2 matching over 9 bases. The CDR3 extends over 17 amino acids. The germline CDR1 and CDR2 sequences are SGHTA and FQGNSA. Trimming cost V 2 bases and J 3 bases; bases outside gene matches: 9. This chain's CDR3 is CASSLTLAGTPTDTQYF. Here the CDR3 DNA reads TGTGCCAGCAGCTTAACACTAGCGGGCACGCCAACAGATACGCAGTATTTT.

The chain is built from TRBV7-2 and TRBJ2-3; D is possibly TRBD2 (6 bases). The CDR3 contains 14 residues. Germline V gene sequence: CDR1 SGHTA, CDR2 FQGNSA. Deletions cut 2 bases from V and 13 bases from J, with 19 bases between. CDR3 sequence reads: CASSLKGLQSKKYF. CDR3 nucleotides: TGTGCCAGCAGCTTAAAGGGACTCCAAAGTAAGAAGTATTTT.

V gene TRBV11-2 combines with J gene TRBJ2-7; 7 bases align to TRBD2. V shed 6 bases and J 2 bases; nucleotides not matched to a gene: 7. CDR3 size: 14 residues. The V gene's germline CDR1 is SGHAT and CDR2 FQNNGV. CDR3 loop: CASRRDYQAYEQYF. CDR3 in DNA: TGTGCCAGCAGGCGGGACTATCAAGCCTACGAGCAGTACTTC.

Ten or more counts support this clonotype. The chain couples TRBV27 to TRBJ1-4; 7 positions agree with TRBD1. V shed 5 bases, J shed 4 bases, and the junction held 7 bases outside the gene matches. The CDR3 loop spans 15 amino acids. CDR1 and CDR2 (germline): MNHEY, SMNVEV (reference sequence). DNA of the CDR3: TGTGCCAGCAGTCTCGGGACAGCTTATAATGAAAAACTGTTTTTT. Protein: CASSLGTAYNEKLFF. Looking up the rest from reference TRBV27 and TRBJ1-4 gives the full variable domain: EAQVTQNPRYLITVTGKKLTVTCSQNMNHEYMSWYRQDPGLGLRQIYYSMNVEVTDKGDVPEGYKVSRKEKRNFPLILESPSPNQTSLYFCASSLGTAYNEKLFFGSGTQLSVL.

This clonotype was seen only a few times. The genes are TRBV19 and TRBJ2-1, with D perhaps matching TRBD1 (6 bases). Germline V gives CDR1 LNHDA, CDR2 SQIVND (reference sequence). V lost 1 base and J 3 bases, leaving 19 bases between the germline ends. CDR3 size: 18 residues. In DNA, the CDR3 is TGTGCCAGTAGTATAGCCCCCATCCAGGGGAGATTCTACAATGAGCAGTTCTTC. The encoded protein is CASSIAPIQGRFYNEQFF.